Shown below are 7 T cell receptor beta chains from a single sample sequenced in a study of blood T cell repertoires in COVID-19. Libraries were prepared by immunoSEQ multiplex PCR; TCRdb keeps only in-frame clonotypes and omits some of them. The sample yields 300,000 to 350,000 clones, around 90% seen once. The sample comprised peripheral blood. All receptors come from a woman aged 30 to 39 with COVID-19, enrolled during active disease.

This clone showed up just a few times. This chain joins TRBV6-2 or TRBV6-3 and TRBJ1-2; TRBD1 agrees at 11 bases. The V and J ends lost 6 bases and 6 bases, in that order; junction bases with no gene match: 15. The CDR3 is 17 amino acids. The germline gives CDR1 MNHEY, CDR2 SVGEGT. The chain's CDR3 is CASSLHRTGGGGDGYTF. The CDR3 coding sequence is TGTGCCAGCAGCCTCCACCGGACAGGGGGCGGTGGCGATGGCTACACCTTC.

The V gene is TRBV12-3 or TRBV12-4, the J gene TRBJ1-1, with TRBD1 matching over 11 bases. This CDR3 has 13 amino acids. J was trimmed by 6 bases and V by 6 bases; bases with no gene match: 3. The CDR3 sequence is CASRPGQGAEAFF. The CDR3 DNA is TGTGCCAGCAGGCCGGGACAGGGGGCTGAAGCTTTCTTT.

The genes are TRBV28 and TRBJ2-3; TRBD2 matches at 7 bases. With 6 bases clipped from V and 6 bases from J, the junction kept 12 bases outside the gene matches. This CDR3 comprises 15 residues. Looked up from germline, CDR1 is MDHEN and CDR2 is SYDVKM. The CDR3 spells CASSSGTEVGDTQYF. CDR3 nucleotides: TGTGCCAGCAGCAGCGGGACCGAAGTTGGCGATACGCAGTATTTT.

The chain combines TRBV23-1 with TRBJ2-4; TRBD2 matches at 14 bases. TRBV23-1 qualifies as an ORF whose function is uncertain. The CDR3 spans 16 residues. Trimming took 5 bases from V and 8 from J; bases not matched to a gene: 8. DNA for the CDR3: TGCGCCAGCAGTAGGGGACTAGCGGGAGTAAAGTACATTCAGTACTTC. Translation gives CASSRGLAGVKYIQYF.

The V and J genes are TRBV12-3 or TRBV12-4 and TRBJ2-7; perhaps TRBD2 as D (5 bases). The CDR3 is made up of 13 amino acids. Trimming shortened V by 2 bases and J by 5 bases, and 10 bases separated the two germline ends. CDR3 bases: TGTGCCAGCAGTTTACCGACTACCCACGAGCAGTACTTC. Translated, it gives CASSLPTTHEQYF.

The CDR3 DNA sequence: TGTGCCAGTACCACGGACAGGGAGGGCACTGAAGCTTTCTTT. Translation: CASTTDREGTEAFF. The V gene is TRBV19, the J gene TRBJ1-1; TRBD1 matches at 8 bases. CDR3 length equals 14 residues. Losses at the gene ends were 7 bases for V and 4 bases for J; bases not matched to a gene: 8. CDR1 and CDR2 from the germline V gene are LNHDA and SQIVND (reference sequence).

This chain uses TRBV4-3 with TRBJ2-1; the D gene is possibly TRBD1 (5 bases). The CDR3 is made up of 16 amino acids. V lost 1 base, J lost 0 bases, and 10 bases lay in between. Germline assignment: CDR1 LGHNA and CDR2 YSLEER. CDR3 region: CASSQGGASSYNEQFF. CDR3 bases: TGCGCCAGCAGCCAAGGTGGGGCTAGCTCCTACAATGAGCAGTTCTTC.